A selection of T cell receptor beta chains follows, all from one sample in a study of regulatory T cells in long-lasting Graves disease. Using its own MiXCR run on the multiplex PCR reads, TCRdb lists one record per CDR3 protein. The sample shows roughly 500,000 distinct CDR3 sequences, roughly 23% of them seen only once. Sequenced material: peripheral blood mononuclear cells (PBMCs), taken when the disease was refractory, from a patient treated with antithyroid drugs. These receptors were collected from a female donor with Graves disease. CDR3s include the opening cysteine and the closing phenylalanine or tryptophan. A D gene is named only where the DNA matches it firmly. Not every row has a clone size; where given, it reads once, few, many or a size class.

TRBV7-2	many	TRBD1	TRBJ1-4	TGTGCCAGCAGCCCGGGACAGATTAATGAAAAACTGTTTTTT	CASSPGQINEKLFF
TRBV6-2/TRBV6-3	.	.	TRBJ2-7	TGTGCCAGCAGTCGCCGCAGACATAACTCCTACGAGCAGTACTTC	CASSRRRHNSYEQYF
TRBV24-1	.	.	TRBJ1-5	TGTGCCACCAGTGATTTCCGGTTCAATCAGCCCCAGCATTTT	CATSDFRFNQPQHF
TRBV7-8	many	.	TRBJ1-5	TGTGCCAGCAGCTTAAGGGACACCCAGGGGCCCCAGCATTTT	CASSLRDTQGPQHF
TRBV10-3	few	.	TRBJ2-5	TGTGCCATCAGTGTTACTGGGGGTTCACAAGAGACCCAGTACTTC	CAISVTGGSQETQYF
TRBV5-6	.	.	TRBJ1-6	TGTGCCAGCAGCTTTGGGGACCGGTCCTATAATTCACCCCTCCACTTT	CASSFGDRSYNSPLHF
TRBV13	many	.	TRBJ2-7	TGTGCCAGCACCTTTGGCGTCTCCTACGAGCAGTACTTC	CASTFGVSYEQYF
TRBV7-2	few	.	TRBJ1-1	TGTGCCAGCACCATGACAGTGAACACTGAAGCTTTCTTT	CASTMTVNTEAFF
TRBV29-1	few	.	TRBJ2-7	TGCAGCGTCGTCCCTGAGGACTACGAGCAGTACTTC	CSVVPEDYEQYF
TRBV20-1	.	.	TRBJ2-5	TGCAGTGCTAGGTCCCTCGGGAGATCACAAGAGACCCAGTACTTC	CSARSLGRSQETQYF
TRBV11-2	many	.	TRBJ1-1	TGTGCCAGCAGCCCGCTTGCCCCTCGACAGATGAACACTGAAGCTTTCTTT	CASSPLAPRQMNTEAFF
TRBV14	.	.	TRBJ1-6	TGTGCCAGCAGCCAAGACTTGGGGACCCGGGATAATTCACCCCTCCACTTT	CASSQDLGTRDNSPLHF
TRBV29-1	many	TRBD2	TRBJ2-5	TGCAGCGCCCAGGCGGTCGGGGGGGAGACCCAGTACTTC	CSAQAVGGETQYF
TRBV5-1	.	.	TRBJ1-4	TGCGCCAGCAGCTTGTGGGGGACCCGAACAACTAATGAAAAACTGTTTTTT	CASSLWGTRTTNEKLFF
TRBV6-1	many	.	TRBJ2-7	TGTGCCAGCACGGCAGGCGGCGAGCAGTACTTC	CASTAGGEQYF
TRBV20-1	many	.	TRBJ1-2	TGCAGTGCTAGAGATCCCGGGGCCGATGGCTACACCTTC	CSARDPGADGYTF
TRBV24-1	.	.	TRBJ2-3	TGTGCCACCAGTGATTTGGAAAGTAGATCAGATACGCAGTATTTT	CATSDLESRSDTQYF
TRBV7-9	.	TRBD1	TRBJ2-4	TGTGCCAGCAGCAACCTCTTTGAGACAGGGAGTACCAAAAACATTCAGTACTTC	CASSNLFETGSTKNIQYF
TRBV5-1	.	.	TRBJ1-6	TGCGCCAGCAGCGAGGGGCCATTTAACCTTTCACCCCTCCACTTT	CASSEGPFNLSPLHF
TRBV20-1	.	.	TRBJ1-1	TGCAGTGCTAGATCGGCCTTGAACACTGAAGCTTTCTTT	CSARSALNTEAFF
TRBV18	.	.	TRBJ2-1	TGTGCCAGCTCACCACGACTAGAAAACAATGAGCAGTTCTTC	CASSPRLENNEQFF
TRBV7-2	many	.	TRBJ2-2	TGTGCCAGCTTCCACGGCATCACGAACACCGGGGAGCTGTTTTTT	CASFHGITNTGELFF
TRBV28	.	TRBD1	TRBJ1-5	TGTGCCAGCAGTTCCCCGGGGGGAGGGGGCGCGAGAAGTCAGCCCCAGCATTTT	CASSSPGGGGARSQPQHF
TRBV9	.	.	TRBJ1-1	TGTGCCAGCAGCTCTCTGTTGGGGGTGAACACTGAAGCTTTCTTT	CASSSLLGVNTEAFF
TRBV11-2	many	.	TRBJ2-2	TGTGCCAGCAGTCGAGGACAGCCGAACACCGGGGAGCTGTTTTTT	CASSRGQPNTGELFF
TRBV15	many	.	TRBJ1-6	TGTGCCACCAGCAGAGCCCAGGAAGGGCTGGCACCCCTCCACTTT	CATSRAQEGLAPLHF
TRBV5-1	.	TRBD2	TRBJ2-4	TGCGCCAGCAGAGCGGGACTAGCGGGGATACAATTAGCCAAAAACATTCAGTACTTC	CASRAGLAGIQLAKNIQYF
TRBV11-2	.	TRBD1	TRBJ2-7	TGTGCCAGCAGTACCGGGACAGGGGGCCTGCCCTCCTACGAGCAGTACTTC	CASSTGTGGLPSYEQYF
TRBV15	.	.	TRBJ1-2	TGTGCCACCAGCAGAGATATCGACAGTGGGAGCTATGGCTACACCTTC	CATSRDIDSGSYGYTF
TRBV13	few	.	TRBJ2-3	TGTGCCAGCGGACATAGGGGGAGAACTACAGATACGCAGTATTTT	CASGHRGRTTDTQYF
TRBV4-3	.	.	TRBJ1-2	TGCGCCAACAGCCAAGATTGGACAGCCTATGGCTACACCTTC	CANSQDWTAYGYTF
TRBV7-2	many	TRBD1	TRBJ2-5	TGTGCCAGCAGCTTAAGAGGGGGCCGAATGGAGACCCAGTACTTC	CASSLRGGRMETQYF
TRBV6-1	many	.	TRBJ2-2	TGTGCCAGCGGTAGGGCCGGGGAGCTGTTTTTT	CASGRAGELFF
TRBV20-1	few	.	TRBJ1-1	TGCAGTGCTATGACTTTAACGACAGCGAACACTGAAGCTTTCTTT	CSAMTLTTANTEAFF
TRBV29-1	.	TRBD1	TRBJ2-7	TGCAGCGTTGAAAGACAGGGTGAATACGAGCAGTACTTC	CSVERQGEYEQYF
TRBV11-3	.	.	TRBJ2-7	TGTGCCAGCAGCTTAGGACCCCCCTGGTCCTACGAGCAGTACTTC	CASSLGPPWSYEQYF
TRBV10-2	many	.	TRBJ1-2	TGCGCCAGCAGTGAGTCTCTGTATTATGGCTACACCTTC	CASSESLYYGYTF